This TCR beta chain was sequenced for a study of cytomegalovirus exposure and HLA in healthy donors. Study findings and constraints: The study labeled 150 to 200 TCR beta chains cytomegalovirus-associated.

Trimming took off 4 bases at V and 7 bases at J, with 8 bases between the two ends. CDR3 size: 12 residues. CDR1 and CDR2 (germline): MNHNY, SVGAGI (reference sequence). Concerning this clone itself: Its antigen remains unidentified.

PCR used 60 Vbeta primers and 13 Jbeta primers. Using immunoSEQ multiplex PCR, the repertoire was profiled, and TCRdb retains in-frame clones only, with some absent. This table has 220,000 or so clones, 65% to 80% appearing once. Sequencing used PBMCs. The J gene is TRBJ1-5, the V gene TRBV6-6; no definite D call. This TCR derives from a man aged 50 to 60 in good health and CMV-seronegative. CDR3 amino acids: CASSLAGQPQHF. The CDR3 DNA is TGTGCCAGCAGTTTGGCGGGACAGCCCCAGCATTTT.